This T cell receptor (beta chain) was profiled in a study of cytomegalovirus exposure and HLA in healthy donors. Study findings and constraints: Exclusion applied to some V segments, including TRBV6-2 and TRBV6-3, as they were indistinguishable.

Germline assignment: CDR1 KGHSH and CDR2 LQKENI. V shed 0 bases and J shed 2 bases, with 5 bases lying between them. The CDR3 contains 13 residues. Turning to this clone: Antigen unknown.

60 Vbeta and 13 Jbeta primers were used in PCR. Clones were read by immunoSEQ multiplex PCR, and TCRdb kept only the in-frame ones, dropping some. Among 110,000 to 150,000 clones listed, 75% were seen once. This clonotype was sampled from a man younger than 45 in good health and CMV-seronegative. Sample: PBMCs. This chain joins TRBV18 and TRBJ2-7, with D unresolved. The CDR3 sequence is CASSPPPAYEQYF. Here the CDR3 DNA reads TGTGCCAGCTCACCACCCCCAGCCTACGAGCAGTACTTC.